A single TCR beta chain is shown here with its context. This CDR3 comprises 12 residues. Deletions cut 3 bases from V and 8 bases from J, with 8 bases between. Germline V gene data show CDR1 as LNHDA and CDR2 as SQIVND (reference sequence). The data were obtained in a study of blood T cell repertoires in COVID-19. Overall study: COVID-19 samples collected from the United States, Italy and Spain covered acute and convalescent phases.

In the authors' methods: Reference gene primer amplification yielded estimated nucleated cell counts. Measured with immunoSEQ multiplex PCR; TCRdb has only the in-frame clones, and not every one. That table supplies the V and J calls and clone size; D and trimming were determined from the DNA. Among roughly 250,000 clones listed, around 85% were seen once. Patients from Seattle were sampled longitudinally, starting during active infection. Sequenced: peripheral blood. The receptor comes from a human donor with COVID-19, enrolled during active disease. The donor label of this sample is uncertain. The rearrangement uses TRBV19 and TRBJ2-1; D perhaps matches TRBD1 (5 bases). DNA for the CDR3: TGTGCCAGTAGTATGGGGCTGGATGAGCAGTTCTTC. Its translation is CASSMGLDEQFF.